The 4 T cell receptor beta chains presented below share a single source sample, sequenced in a study of T cell clonality in common variable immunodeficiency. Assay: immunoSEQ multiplex PCR; the TCRdb copy retains only in-frame clones and omits some. Singletons are absent from the sample, which has tens of thousands of clones. Material for sequencing was peripheral blood mononuclear cells. Every receptor here comes from a person between 18 and 69 years old in good health.

This clone has a count of ten or more. The sequence runs out 3 residues before the end of the CDR3; the remainder is reconstructed from the germline J gene. The chain combines TRBV30 with TRBJ1-2; TRBD1 aligns across 8 bases. Germline CDR1 is GTSNPN and CDR2 is SVGIG (reference sequence). The CDR3 has 13 residues. CDR3 protein: CAWSVGRGLGYTF. The covered CDR3 bases are TGTGCCTGGAGTGTAGGCAGGGGGCTCGGC. The full variable domain, completed using reference TRBV30 and TRBJ1-2, is SQTIHQWPATLVQPVGSPLSLECTVEGTSNPNLYWYRQAAGRGLQLLFYSVGIGQISSEVPQNLSASRPQDRQFILSSKKLLLSDSGFYLCAWSVGRGLGYTFGSGTRLTVV.

This clone was seen at least ten times. The read ends 3 residues shy of where the CDR3 ends; the end is completed using the germline J gene. The chain has TRBV6-1 and TRBJ1-2; D is possibly TRBD1 (6 bases). The CDR3 consists of 13 residues. The V gene lost 7 bases and the J gene lost 4 bases, with 13 bases spanning the gap. Per the germline V gene, CDR1 is MNHNS and CDR2 is SASEGT. The CDR3 DNA, read in part, is TGTGCCAGCAATGACGGGGGGGCCTATGGC. Translated, it gives CASNDGGAYG. The entire CDR3 protein reads CASNDGGAYGYTF.

In its sample, this clone was seen a few times. The CDR3 is cut off 3 residues early in the read; its end comes from the germline J gene. V and J are TRBV5-1 and TRBJ2-1; 8 nucleotides line up with TRBD2. Unmatched junction bases numbered 3, after V lost 0 bases and J lost 1 base. CDR1 is SGHRS, CDR2 YFSETQ, per germline. CDR3 length: 16 residues. CDR3 bases read: TGCGCCAGCAGCTTGGGACCTAGCGGGTCCTACAATGAG. This codes for CASSLGPSGSYNE. The CDR3 in its entirety is CASSLGPSGSYNEQFF.

This clone has ten or more counts. The CDR3 end lies 3 residues beyond the end of the read and is filled in from the germline J gene. This rearrangement joins TRBV12-5 to TRBJ2-3; the match to TRBD2 covers 8 bases. Germline V CDR1 and CDR2: LGHNT, FRNRAP. The CDR3 extends over 12 amino acids. CDR3 DNA, as far as it was read: TGTGCTAGTGGTTTGGGCGGGGGGACG. Protein: CASGLGGGT. The entire CDR3 is CASGLGGGTQYF.